Each of the 15 T cell receptor beta chains below was sequenced from the same sample in a study of blood T cell repertoires in COVID-19. Repertoires were generated with immunoSEQ multiplex PCR, while TCRdb's copy carries only in-frame clones and drops some. The sample records just under 85,000 clones, around 83% being singletons. The source material was peripheral blood. All receptors come from a woman aged 55-75 years with acute or convalescent COVID-19.

The chain couples TRBV7-2 to TRBJ2-7; a weak D match, TRBD1 (6 bases). Germline assignment: CDR1 SGHTA and CDR2 FQGNSA. The CDR3 has 14 residues. V was cut by 1 base and J by 1 base, with 8 bases left in between. As DNA, the CDR3 is TGTGCCAGCAGCTTAGGTGGGACATCCTACGAGCAGTACTTC. Translating gives CASSLGGTSYEQYF.

The V and J genes are TRBV19 and TRBJ2-6, with D perhaps matching TRBD2 (5 bases). Germline V CDR1 and CDR2: LNHDA, SQIVND (reference sequence). This CDR3 comprises 17 residues. V was clipped by 1 base and J by 2 bases, with 12 bases between them. The CDR3 spells CASSIGRRIPGANVLTF. Here the CDR3 DNA reads TGTGCCAGTAGTATAGGGAGGCGGATCCCTGGGGCCAACGTCCTGACTTTC.

J is TRBJ2-2 and V is TRBV19; 7 bases fit TRBD2. Germline values: CDR1 LNHDA, CDR2 SQIVND (reference sequence). V dropped 3 bases and J dropped 7; count of bases not matched to a gene: 8. The CDR3 is 15 residues long. The CDR3 region is CASSMTHGGIGELFF. The CDR3, as DNA: TGTGCCAGTAGTATGACCCACGGGGGGATCGGGGAGCTGTTTTTT.

The rearrangement links TRBV10-3 to TRBJ1-4; TRBD1 agrees at 9 bases. Germline V gene sequence: CDR1 ENHRY, CDR2 SYGVKD. J gave up 6 bases and V 8 bases, and 7 bases lay outside the gene matches. The CDR3 loop spans 14 amino acids. CDR3 DNA sequence: TGTGCCATCTCCCCGGGACAGGGTGATGAAAAACTGTTTTTT. This translates into CAISPGQGDEKLFF.

The V call is TRBV19, the J call TRBJ2-1; D may be TRBD2 (5 bases). V lost 3 bases and J lost 3, with 12 bases in between. The V gene's germline CDR1 is LNHDA and CDR2 SQIVND (reference sequence). CDR3 length: 15 residues. The CDR3, as DNA: TGTGCCAGTAGTATGCCCAGCGGTCTCTACAATGAGCAGTTCTTC. Its protein product is CASSMPSGLYNEQFF.

The CDR3 coding sequence is TGTGCCAGCAGCTTATACCGGACAGGGCGGACAGATACGCAGTATTTT. It is translated as CASSLYRTGRTDTQYF. This chain joins TRBV11-2 and TRBJ2-3; 8 bases align to TRBD1. V shed 2 bases and J 3 bases; nucleotides not matched to a gene: 7. Germline V CDR1 and CDR2: SGHAT, FQNNGV. CDR3 length equals 16 residues.

The chain employs TRBV18 and TRBJ1-5; TRBD1 might be the D (6 bases). The CDR3 is made up of 16 amino acids. Germline V gene sequence: CDR1 KGHSH, CDR2 LQKENI. V gave up 2 bases and J gave up 9 bases, with 20 bases separating them. This CDR3 reads CASSPEGQGLRRPQHF. CDR3 bases: TGTGCCAGCTCACCAGAGGGGCAGGGGCTCCGCCGGCCCCAGCATTTT.

This sequence joins TRBV5-6 and TRBJ2-1; D possibly corresponds to TRBD1 (5 bases). V shed 4 bases and J shed 5 bases, with 16 bases lying between them. The CDR3 extends over 15 amino acids. Per the germline V gene, CDR1 is SGHDT and CDR2 is YYEEEE. The CDR3 nucleotides are TGTGCCAGCAGCAGCGCTGGGCAGGGTAACAATGAGCAGTTCTTC. Its translation: CASSSAGQGNNEQFF.

The rearrangement uses TRBV6-1 and TRBJ2-7; 7 bases align to TRBD2. The CDR3 extends over 14 amino acids. The germline CDR1 and CDR2 sequences are MNHNS and SASEGT. J gave up 2 bases and V 1 base, and 2 bases lay outside the gene matches. In DNA form, the CDR3 reads TGTGCCAGCAGTGAAGGGGGGGGTCCCTACGAGCAGTACTTC. Amino acids: CASSEGGGPYEQYF.

This chain uses TRBV19 with TRBJ1-5; 7 nucleotides line up with TRBD1. Germline V gene lookup returns CDR1 LNHDA and CDR2 SQIVND (reference sequence). The V and J ends lost 6 bases and 0 bases, in that order; junction bases with no gene match: 2. The CDR3 runs to 14 residues. The CDR3, as DNA: TGTGCCAGTAGGGGACAGCTTAGCAATCAGCCCCAGCATTTT. This translates into CASRGQLSNQPQHF. Full variable domain (remainder filled in from reference TRBV19 and TRBJ1-5): DGGITQSPKYLFRKEGQNVTLSCEQNLNHDAMYWYRQDPGQGLRLIYYSQIVNDFQKGDIAEGYSVSREKKESFPLTVTSAQKNPTAFYLCASRGQLSNQPQHFGDGTRLSIL.

The chain couples TRBV11-2 to TRBJ1-4; 8 bases are shared with TRBD1. Trimming removed 5 bases from V and 3 bases from J; junction bases left unmatched: 5. Per germline, CDR1 SGHAT and CDR2 FQNNGV. The CDR3 covers 15 residues. The CDR3 region has the DNA TGTGCCAGCAGCCGGTGGACAGGGTCTAATGAAAAACTGTTTTTT. Translated, it gives CASSRWTGSNEKLFF.

The V and J genes are TRBV3-1 (or the pseudogene TRBV3-2) and TRBJ2-2, with TRBD1 as a possible D gene (5 bases). The CDR3 is 13 residues long. Deletions cut 4 bases from V and 9 bases from J, with 12 bases between. Germline loops: CDR1 LGHDT, CDR2 YNNKEL (reference sequence). This chain's CDR3 is CASSLSTARELFF. DNA of the CDR3: TGTGCCAGCAGCCTGTCGACAGCCCGGGAGCTGTTTTTT.

V gene TRBV5-1 combines with J gene TRBJ2-2; 7 positions match TRBD1. V shed 0 bases, J shed 5 bases, and the junction held 7 bases outside the gene matches. The germline CDR1 and CDR2 sequences are SGHRS and YFSETQ. This CDR3 is 16 amino acids long. The CDR3 reads CASSLVSGGLTGELFF. The CDR3 nucleotides are TGCGCCAGCAGCTTGGTCTCAGGGGGTTTAACCGGGGAGCTGTTTTTT.

This chain joins TRBV29-1 and TRBJ2-7, with D hard to call. CDR1 is SQVTM, CDR2 ANQGSEA, per germline. The ends were cut back, 2 bases at V and 6 bases at J, with 8 bases in the middle. The CDR3 is 11 amino acids. DNA of the CDR3: TGCAGCGTTGAAACCACTACCGAGCAGTACTTC. Translating gives CSVETTTEQYF.

The chain links TRBV12-3 or TRBV12-4 to TRBJ2-1; TRBD1 matches 7 bases. The ends lost 4 bases at V and 6 bases at J; junction bases unmatched: 3. The CDR3 consists of 13 residues. The CDR3 here is CASSSRQGNEQFF. For the CDR3, the DNA is TGTGCCAGCAGTTCTCGACAGGGCAATGAGCAGTTCTTC.